The 9 T cell receptor beta chains below come from one sample, sequenced in a study of blood T cell repertoires in COVID-19 (dated by TCRdb to 2020 to 2021). The receptor library was made with the immunoSEQ multiplex PCR assay. In TCRdb, the immuneACCESS table is reduced to in-frame sequences with V and J assigned. These tables do not hold every clone; where another copy was compared, an unresolved V gene accounts for under half, and the others remain unexplained. The sample table records roughly 140,000 clones; about 76% of these occur just once. Jointly, the top ten make up roughly 8.2% of the sample. Specimen: peripheral blood. These receptors all come from a human donor in a cohort sampled during active COVID-19.

This clone turned up a few times. The V gene is TRBV5-1, the J gene TRBJ2-1, with 12 bases aligning to TRBD2. After removal of 0 bases from V and 12 bases from J, the junction contained 7 bases not matched to a gene. Per germline, CDR1 SGHRS and CDR2 YFSETQ. CDR3 length: 15 residues. This chain's CDR3 is CASSLEGTSGLRQFF. In DNA form, the CDR3 reads TGCGCCAGCAGCTTGGAGGGGACTAGCGGGCTGCGGCAGTTCTTC.

The chain couples TRBV9 to TRBJ2-2; D remains ambiguous. The CDR3 totals 14 residues. Trimming took off 4 bases at V and 5 bases at J, with 12 bases between the two ends. CDR1 SGDLS and CDR2 YYNGEE come from the germline V gene. The CDR3 reads CASSPTLTTGELFF. In DNA, the CDR3 is TGTGCCAGCAGCCCCACCTTGACTACCGGGGAGCTGTTTTTT.

The J gene is TRBJ1-5, the V gene TRBV2; D is perhaps TRBD1 (5 bases). This CDR3 is 16 amino acids long. V lost 4 bases and J lost 0, with 13 bases in between. Germline-derived CDR1 and CDR2 are SNHLY and FYNNEI. CDR3 protein: CASSGQGGNSNQPQHF. CDR3 nucleotides: TGTGCCAGCAGTGGTCAGGGTGGAAATAGCAATCAGCCCCAGCATTTT.

Only a few counts were recorded for this clone. The V gene is TRBV6-5, the J gene TRBJ2-2, with TRBD2 as a possible D gene (5 bases). Germline CDR1 and CDR2: MNHEY and SVGAGI. The CDR3 loop spans 13 amino acids. Trimming left V 2 bases short and J 6 bases short, with 7 bases between. CDR3 nucleotide sequence: TGTGCCAGCAGTTACGGAGCGGCCGGGGAGCTGTTTTTT. This codes for CASSYGAAGELFF.

The chain recombines TRBV19 with TRBJ1-1; TRBD1 matches 7 bases. Trimming at V came to 6 bases and at J to 6 bases, leaving 16 bases not matched to a gene. Germline V gene lookup returns CDR1 LNHDA and CDR2 SQIVND (reference sequence). This CDR3 is 16 amino acids long. The chain's CDR3 is CASRQHTGALGSEAFF. Written as DNA, the CDR3 is TGTGCCAGTAGACAACACACAGGGGCTCTTGGGTCTGAAGCTTTCTTT.

The gene calls are TRBV4-2 and TRBJ2-3, with D unclear. Germline CDR1 reads LGHNA; CDR2 reads YNFKEQ. This CDR3 has 14 amino acids. Between the trimmed V and J ends, which lost 0 bases and 2 bases, there was a span of 6 bases. The CDR3: CASSQDSHTDTQYF. The CDR3 region has the DNA TGTGCCAGCAGCCAAGATTCCCACACAGATACGCAGTATTTT.

The rearrangement uses TRBV19 and TRBJ1-5; 11 bases align to TRBD1. V lost 9 bases, J lost 3 bases, and 10 bases stayed unmatched. CDR3 length equals 16 residues. Germline lookup yields CDR1 LNHDA and CDR2 SQIVND (reference sequence). The CDR3, as DNA: TGTGCCAGCAGGAAAGGACAGGGGGCGTCCAATCAGCCCCAGCATTTT. Translated: CASRKGQGASNQPQHF.

The V gene is TRBV3-1 (or the pseudogene TRBV3-2), the J gene TRBJ1-2; 8 nucleotides line up with TRBD1. The CDR3 is made up of 13 amino acids. The germline V gene has CDR1 LGHDT and CDR2 YNNKEL (reference sequence). The V gene end was trimmed by 6 bases and the J gene end by 4 bases; junction bases not matched to a gene: 4. The CDR3 sequence: CASRAGGTYGYTF. The DNA for the CDR3 is TGTGCCAGCAGGGCAGGGGGCACCTATGGCTACACCTTC.

The chain links TRBV10-3 to TRBJ1-1; D is unresolved. There are 13 residues in the CDR3. Trimming pared 6 bases from V and 2 bases from J, leaving 10 bases between. Germline CDR1 and CDR2: ENHRY and SYGVKD. The CDR3 loop reads CAIRTQLNTEAFF. The DNA for the CDR3 is TGTGCCATCAGGACACAGTTAAACACTGAAGCTTTCTTT.